This T cell receptor (beta chain) stems from a study of shared clonotypes between healthy human individuals. Generated by immunoSEQ multiplex PCR, the TCRdb table keeps only in-frame clones and is missing some. The sample carries approximately 510,000 clones, less than 85% recorded once. The CDR3 spans 15 residues. V shed 7 bases, J shed 2 bases, and the junction held 6 bases outside the gene matches. Germline CDR1 and CDR2: LNHDA and SQIVND (reference sequence). The chain links TRBV19 to TRBJ2-2, with TRBD1 identical over 8 bases. The sequencing sample was made of PBMCs. The receptor was isolated from a woman aged 40 to 50 in good health. Some clones in this sample may be carry-over from other donors' samples. The CDR3 loop reads CASNVQGANTGELFF. CDR3 bases: TGTGCCAGTAATGTGCAGGGGGCAAACACCGGGGAGCTGTTTTTT.